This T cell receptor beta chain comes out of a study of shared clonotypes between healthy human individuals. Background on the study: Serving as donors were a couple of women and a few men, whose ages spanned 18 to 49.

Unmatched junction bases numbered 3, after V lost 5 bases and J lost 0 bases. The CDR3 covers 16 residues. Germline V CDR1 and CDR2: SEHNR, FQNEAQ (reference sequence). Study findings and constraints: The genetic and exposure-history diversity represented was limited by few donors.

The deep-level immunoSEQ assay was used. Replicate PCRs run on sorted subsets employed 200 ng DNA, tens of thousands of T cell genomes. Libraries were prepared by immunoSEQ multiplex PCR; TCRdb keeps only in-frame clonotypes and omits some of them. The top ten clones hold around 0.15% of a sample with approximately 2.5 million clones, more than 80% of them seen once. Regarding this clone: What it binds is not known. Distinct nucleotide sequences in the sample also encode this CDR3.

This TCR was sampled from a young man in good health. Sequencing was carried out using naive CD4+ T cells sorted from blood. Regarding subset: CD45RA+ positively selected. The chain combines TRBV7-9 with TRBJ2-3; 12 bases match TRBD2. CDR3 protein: CASSPGTSGSTDTQYF. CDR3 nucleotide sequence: TGTGCCAGCAGCCCGGGGACTAGCGGGAGCACAGATACGCAGTATTTT.